This T cell receptor (beta chain) stems from a study of vaccination and CD4 T cells after COVID-19 (dated by TCRdb to 2022 to 2024). The study in broad terms: Convalescent patients had a positive SARS-CoV-2 result on nasal swab PCR, and of these patients, several had mild disease and one had severe disease. The convalescent cohort included six males and four females, with two Hispanic individuals, seven Caucasians, two Asians and one multiracial person. Participants got two doses of the Pfizer-BioNTech BNT162b2 vaccine (n=8) or two doses of the Moderna mRNA-1273 vaccine (n=2). Post-COVID blood samples were collected from convalescent patients a median of around 96 days after diagnosis, with a range of about 35 to 180 days. Post-vaccine blood samples were obtained a median of roughly 75 days after the second vaccine dose, with a range of roughly 12 to 250 days. Culture stimuli were overlapping spike peptide pools from SARS-CoV-2 and from the common cold coronaviruses HCoV-NL63, HCoV-OC43 and HCoV-229E. In control cultures, a CEFX viral epitope pool was used as positive control, an HIV-1 Nef peptide pool was used as negative control, or no peptide was added. In 10 COVID-19 convalescent patients and a few infection-naive healthy vaccine recipients, researchers compared the spike-specific CD4+ TCR repertoire from before mRNA vaccination with the repertoire from after.

The library was made by PCR. DNA from cultured CD4+ T cells was subjected to TCR sequencing with the Oncomine TCR Beta short-read assay at the Johns Hopkins FTIC core. The QIAamp micro DNA kit was used to extract genomic DNA from the cultured CD4+ T cells. Oncomine TCR Beta libraries from cultured CD4+ T cells were pooled using unique dual indexes and sequenced on an Illumina iSeq 100. From the authors' description of their analysis: Non-productive sequences were removed, and CDR3s that did not start with C, did not end with F or W, or were shorter than 7 amino acids were discarded. Antigen-specific clonotypes were identified with the MANAFEST web application by comparing peptide-stimulated wells with reference and other culture wells. For a clone to be called positive, the clone needed an FDR below 0.05, an odds ratio above 5, and a productive frequency above 0.1% in at least two of three replicate wells. A clonotype counted as cross-reactive if it showed significant expansion both in the SARS-CoV-2 spike wells and in at least one common cold coronavirus spike condition. Similarity between CDR3 sequences was evaluated in R version 3.6.1 using Levenshtein distances (stringdist) and unrooted phylogenetic trees (ape). TCRdb reran the public reads through fastp at Q25 and MiXCR, keeping productive beta chains. A single entry per CDR3 protein holds the most common genes and DNA from its merged rows. Clone size and V and J calls follow TCRdb, not the original study. The sample table contains about 12,000 distinct CDR3 sequences; only one count was recorded for about 56% of them. Roughly 29% of the sample is taken by the ten largest.

In the paper's terms, the treatment or condition label means: roughly 10-day PBMC culture with coronavirus spike peptide pools or control peptides (ViraFEST assay). The ViraFEST assay was used in the study, in which antigen-specific T cells were expanded with peptide pools and expanded clonotypes were subsequently identified by TCR sequencing. Positive SARS-CoV-2 PCR tests in the convalescent patients dated from March to December 2020, before Alpha, Beta and Delta variants emerged in the United States. Each well held more than 1.5 million PBMCs cultured in IMDM containing roughly 5% human AB serum and approximately 9.8 IU/ml IL-2, with about 9.4 ug/ml peptide pools added. On days 3 and 7, half of the culture medium was replaced with fresh IL-2-containing medium. Once the cells had been in culture for 10 days, the EasySep CD4+ T cell isolation kit was used to isolate CD4+ T cells by negative selection. Ficoll-Paque Plus gradient centrifugation was used to isolate PBMCs from whole blood, and the isolated PBMCs were then either used fresh or cryopreserved at -140C. Each culture condition was generally run in triplicate wells.

V ends up 4 bases short and J 5 bases short, with an unmatched junction base count of 9. The CDR3 contains 16 residues, cysteine and phenylalanine counted. Only the CDR3 region is kept as DNA, spanning 48 bases read in frame from base 1. In regard to this clonotype: Its cognate antigen has yet to be identified. No clone much larger than this one lies a single base away; base qualities are absent.

The study at large found these results: In convalescent patients, a median approximately 83% of post-vaccine SARS-CoV-2-reactive clones were detected only after vaccination, and vaccine-specific priming was suggested by this finding. The median number of SARS-CoV-2-reactive clonotypes rose from 21 after infection to roughly 40 after vaccination, but the change was not significant. In convalescent patients, nearly all vaccine-specific clones (304 of 307) were found to be mono-reactive for SARS-CoV-2 spike rather than cross-reactive with common cold coronaviruses. The number of convalescent patients in the study was relatively small, and the study did not examine early timepoints following natural infection.

The receptor comes from a human donor who had recovered from COVID-19. Recombination connected TRBV12-3 or TRBV12-4 to TRBJ2-5; 11 junctional bases match TRBD2. The source material was CD4+ T cells from blood, cultured in vitro. The CDR3 sequence is CASSYLSGRAEETQYF. The nucleotide sequence reads as follows: TGTGCCAGCAGTTACCTTAGCGGGAGGGCCGAGGAGACCCAGTACTTC.